This T cell receptor (beta chain) comes out of a study of patients and donors after allogeneic stem cell transplantation. One entry per CDR3 protein, called by TCRdb with MiXCR from the RT-PCR reads. Found here are about 110,000 distinct CDR3 sequences, around 36% of them singletons; the top ten hold 27%. CDR1 is MGHDK, CDR2 SYGVNS, per germline. This CDR3 contains 13 residues. The germline V and J ends were trimmed by 1 base and 9 bases, with 10 bases remaining between them. The sequenced sample was blood, either unsorted or a sorted T cell fraction (not recorded which). This TCR came from a human donor who was either an allogeneic HSCT recipient or a stem cell or donor lymphocyte infusion donor (not recorded which). It is not recorded whose cells these are; they may come from a transplant donor. The chain has TRBV25-1 and TRBJ2-1, with D perhaps matching TRBD2 (5 bases). The CDR3 DNA is TGTGCCAGCAGTGAATCCCCTAGCCTTGAGCAGTTCTTC. Its protein product is CASSESPSLEQFF.